The entry that follows covers one T cell receptor (beta chain) sequence. Its cognate antigen is unknown. The sample belongs to a study of long-term antiretroviral therapy in people with HIV. The study, taken as a whole, reports: Blood obtained between the mid-2000s and the late 2010s may reflect older ART regimens. Increased diversity was seen after ART, yet it remained lower than in transplant donor controls.

Survey level was the resolution at which the v3.0 immunoSEQ assay ran. Profiled with immunoSEQ multiplex PCR; TCRdb holds only in-frame clones, not every one. Counted here are 25,000 to 35,000 clones, 96% occurring once; the ten biggest clones make up under 3%. Every donor contributed at least one pre-ART and at least two post-ART PBMC samples. Treatment for every participant with HIV took place in the United States. This CDR3 is 16 amino acids long. V trimming: 2 bases; J trimming: 2 bases; junction bases outside the gene matches: 9. Germline CDR1 is SGHRS and CDR2 is YFSETQ. The sequences come from unsorted PBMCs, collected 6.6 years after starting antiretroviral therapy. This chain links TRBV5-1 with TRBJ2-7, with TRBD1 matching over 8 bases. This sequence originates from a man younger than 45 with HIV. The DNA for the CDR3 is TGCGCCAGCAGCTTTGGGTTTACAGGGGGGACCTACGAGCAGTACTTC. Amino acid sequence: CASSFGFTGGTYEQYF.